These 12 T cell receptor beta chains share one sample of origin, sequenced in a study of Ad26.COV2.S vaccination and SARS-CoV-2 variants. Described treatment: some 19 received Ad26.COV2.S at low or high dose, single or two shots; about 5 received placebo; per-sample allocation not given. Sampling took place 63 days after the first vaccine or placebo injection. Using immunoSEQ multiplex PCR, the repertoire was profiled, and TCRdb retains in-frame clones only, with some absent. The data show 400,000 to 450,000 clones, with about 93% seen just once and approximately 12% held by the top ten. The starting material was peripheral blood, obtained in a trial of Ad26.COV2.S vaccine versus placebo. All receptors derive from a person between 18 and 60 years old who received the Ad26.COV2.S COVID-19 vaccine or a placebo.

The chain has TRBV5-1 and TRBJ2-7; D gene unclear. The V and J ends lost 7 bases and 2 bases respectively, with 13 bases between them. This CDR3 spans 13 amino acids. Germline V CDR1 and CDR2: SGHRS, YFSETQ. The CDR3 spells CASADSPAYEQYF. In DNA form, the CDR3 reads TGCGCCAGCGCAGACTCGCCTGCCTACGAGCAGTACTTC.

The chain recombines TRBV5-1 with TRBJ2-1, with D perhaps matching TRBD2 (6 bases). Germline CDR1 is SGHRS and CDR2 is YFSETQ. V lost 4 bases, J lost 5 bases, and 19 bases lay in between. The CDR3 is made up of 16 amino acids. CDR3 sequence reads: CASSEGLSPYNNEQFF. The CDR3 DNA reads as TGCGCCAGCAGCGAGGGACTTTCCCCCTATAACAATGAGCAGTTCTTC.

V is TRBV28 and J is TRBJ1-2; D possibly corresponds to TRBD1 (5 bases). Germline values: CDR1 MDHEN, CDR2 SYDVKM. This CDR3 has 13 residues. Trimming removed 8 bases from V and 1 base from J, with 11 bases in between. The CDR3 bases are TGTGCCAGCCACGTCGGGGGTAACTATGGCTACACCTTC. It encodes CASHVGGNYGYTF.

The gene calls are TRBV11-2 and TRBJ1-4, with D possibly being TRBD1 (6 bases). The CDR3 runs 15 residues. CDR1 and CDR2 from the germline V gene are SGHAT and FQNNGV. Trimming took 5 bases from V and 8 from J, leaving 18 bases between them. The CDR3 reads CASSVARGPREKLFF. The CDR3 DNA reads as TGTGCCAGCAGCGTTGCCAGGGGACCGAGGGAAAAACTGTTTTTT. Full variable domain (outside the CDR3, taken from reference TRBV11-2 and TRBJ1-4): EAGVAQSPRYKIIEKRQSVAFWCNPISGHATLYWYQQILGQGPKLLIQFQNNGVVDDSQLPKDRFSAERLKGVDSTLKIQPAKLEDSAVYLCASSVARGPREKLFFGSGTQLSVL.

The chain employs TRBV27 and TRBJ1-1; D is uncertain. This CDR3 spans 15 amino acids. Between the trimmed V and J ends, which lost 3 bases and 3 bases, there was a span of 14 bases. Germline V lookup: CDR1 MNHEY, CDR2 SMNVEV (reference sequence). The DNA for the CDR3 is TGTGCCAGCAGTTTGCGGACGGGGTTTGACACTGAAGCTTTCTTT. It translates to CASSLRTGFDTEAFF.

The chain is built from TRBV11-3 and TRBJ2-1; D is ambiguous. Germline V gene lookup returns CDR1 SGHNT and CDR2 YENEEA. The V gene lost 1 base and the J gene lost 2 bases, with 9 bases spanning the gap. This CDR3 has 15 amino acids. The DNA for the CDR3 is TGTGCCAGCAGCTTAGCCTTTAGTCCCTACAATGAGCAGTTCTTC. This gives the protein CASSLAFSPYNEQFF.

V gene TRBV29-1 combines with J gene TRBJ2-1; 9 nucleotides line up with TRBD2. In germline, CDR1 is SQVTM, CDR2 ANQGSEA. V lost 3 bases, J lost 4 bases, and 4 bases stayed unmatched. The CDR3 extends over 14 amino acids. CDR3 DNA sequence: TGCAGCGTTGATGCTAGCGGGATGTACAATGAGCAGTTCTTC. It codes for CSVDASGMYNEQFF.

The chain uses TRBV7-2 and TRBJ2-1; TRBD1 is a possible D gene (6 bases). V shed 1 base and J shed 9 bases, with 19 bases lying between them. CDR3 size: 16 residues. From germline, CDR1 is SGHTA and CDR2 FQGNSA. The CDR3: CASSLGHGSSTGEQFF. DNA of the CDR3: TGTGCCAGCAGCTTAGGACATGGGAGTTCGACAGGTGAGCAGTTCTTC. The variable domain in full, completed from reference TRBV7-2 and TRBJ2-1, reads GAGVSQSPSNKVTEKGKDVELRCDPISGHTALYWYRQSLGQGLEFLIYFQGNSAPDKSGLPSDRFSAERTGGSVSTLTIQRTQQEDSAVYLCASSLGHGSSTGEQFFGPGTRLTVL.

The V and J genes are TRBV3-1 (or the pseudogene TRBV3-2) and TRBJ1-2; tentative D call: TRBD1 (5 bases). CDR1 is LGHDT, CDR2 YNNKEL, per germline (reference sequence). The V end lost 1 base, the J end lost 6 bases, and 18 bases lay between the germline ends. The length of the CDR3 is 16 residues. CDR3 in DNA: TGTGCCAGCAGCCAAGCGTCGGGGGGAGGAGGGGATGGCTACACCTTC. Its translation: CASSQASGGGGDGYTF.

The rearrangement uses TRBV14 and TRBJ2-5; TRBD2 matches at 12 bases. The length of the CDR3 is 18 residues. Germline CDR1 SGHDN, CDR2 FVKESK. With 0 bases clipped from V and 5 bases from J, the junction kept 10 bases outside the gene matches. CDR3 in amino acids: CASSQEGRLAGVEETQYF. CDR3 coding DNA: TGTGCCAGCAGCCAAGAGGGGCGACTAGCGGGAGTGGAGGAGACCCAGTACTTC.

The rearrangement uses TRBV19 and TRBJ2-1; D remains unclear. Between the trimmed V and J ends, which lost 3 bases and 6 bases, there was a span of 6 bases. The CDR3 loop spans 12 amino acids. Per germline, CDR1 LNHDA and CDR2 SQIVND (reference sequence). DNA of the CDR3: TGTGCCAGTAGTATGGACCTCAATGAGCAGTTCTTC. Its protein product is CASSMDLNEQFF.

V is TRBV5-4 and J is TRBJ2-7; tentatively, D is TRBD1 or TRBD2 (5 bases each). Trimming cost V 5 bases and J 2 bases, with 17 bases left between them. Germline V gives CDR1 SGHNT, CDR2 YYREEE (reference sequence). The CDR3 is 15 amino acids. CDR3 nucleotides: TGTGCCAGCAGTCCGGGCCTCGGGGCGACCTACGAGCAGTACTTC. It is translated as CASSPGLGATYEQYF.